This passage covers 20 T cell receptor beta chains from one sample sequenced in a study of blood T cell repertoires in COVID-19. Clones were sequenced by immunoSEQ multiplex PCR, and TCRdb holds only the in-frame ones, with some missing. The sample consists of roughly 360,000 clones, around 87% of them appearing once. The sequenced sample was PBMCs or T cells enriched from blood (not recorded which). The receptor source for this set is a man in his thirties or forties who had recovered from COVID-19.

The chain couples TRBV3-1 (or the pseudogene TRBV3-2) to TRBJ2-7; D uncertain. This CDR3 is 13 amino acids long. The germline gives CDR1 LGHDT, CDR2 YNNKEL (reference sequence). V shed 5 bases and J shed 6 bases, with 14 bases lying between them. The DNA of the CDR3 is TGTGCCAGCAGCGACGGAGATTTAGGCGAGCAGTACTTC. Amino acids: CASSDGDLGEQYF.

V gene TRBV19 combines with J gene TRBJ1-1; D is possibly TRBD1 (5 bases). The ends were cut back, 2 bases at V and 4 bases at J, with 14 bases in the middle. Germline V gene sequence: CDR1 LNHDA, CDR2 SQIVND (reference sequence). CDR3 length: 15 amino acids. This CDR3 reads CASSIHGGRSTEAFF. CDR3 nucleotide sequence: TGTGCCAGTAGTATACACGGGGGACGGTCCACTGAAGCTTTCTTT.

V usage is TRBV7-9 and J usage is TRBJ1-4; D uncertain. Germline CDR1 is SEHNR and CDR2 is FQNEAQ (reference sequence). V was clipped by 8 bases and J by 8 bases, with 12 bases between them. The length of the CDR3 is 12 residues. The CDR3 protein is CASGPEGEKLFF. CDR3 sequence (DNA): TGTGCCAGCGGGCCGGAAGGCGAAAAACTGTTTTTT. The entire variable domain, with the rest obtained from reference TRBV7-9 and TRBJ1-4, is as follows: DTGVSQNPRHKITKRGQNVTFRCDPISEHNRLYWYRQTLGQGPEFLTYFQNEAQLEKSRLLSDRFSAERPKGSFSTLEIQRTEQGDSAMYLCASGPEGEKLFFGSGTQLSVL.

This chain joins TRBV28 and TRBJ1-2; unclear D gene. Germline values: CDR1 MDHEN, CDR2 SYDVKM. The CDR3 runs to 14 residues. Trimming pared 7 bases from V and 0 bases from J, leaving 12 bases between. The CDR3 nucleotides are TGTGCCAGCACCAACCGGGATCCTAACTATGGCTACACCTTC. It yields the protein CASTNRDPNYGYTF.

This chain uses TRBV11-3 with TRBJ1-3, with TRBD1 identical over 9 bases. This CDR3 is built from 15 residues. The germline V gene has CDR1 SGHNT and CDR2 YENEEA. V lost 6 bases to trimming and J lost 4 bases; unmatched junction nucleotides: 7. The DNA of the CDR3 is TGTGCCAGCAGGCTACAGGGGGCGAGCGGAAACACCATATATTTT. Translated: CASRLQGASGNTIYF.

CDR3 amino acids: CASSLEGGGSYNEQFF. CDR3 coding DNA: TGTGCCAGCAGCTTAGAAGGCGGGGGGTCCTACAATGAGCAGTTCTTC. The genes are TRBV7-7 and TRBJ2-1; 8 positions agree with TRBD2. This CDR3 is built from 16 residues. The J segment lost 1 base and the V segment lost 1 base, leaving 3 bases of the junction unmatched. CDR1 is SSHAT, CDR2 FNYEAQ, per germline (reference sequence).

V usage is TRBV30 and J usage is TRBJ2-1; a weak D match, TRBD1 (6 bases). Germline-derived CDR1 and CDR2 are GTSNPN and SVGIG (reference sequence). The ends were cut back, 4 bases at V and 6 bases at J, with 16 bases in the middle. There are 14 residues in the CDR3. The CDR3 here is CAWKEWAGANEQFF. CDR3 bases: TGTGCCTGGAAAGAGTGGGCAGGGGCCAATGAGCAGTTCTTC.

In DNA, the CDR3 is TGTGCCAGTAGGGGGGCAAGAATTTATGGCTACACCTTC. As protein: CASRGARIYGYTF. The chain has TRBV19 and TRBJ1-2; D is perhaps TRBD1 (6 bases). V shed 6 bases and J shed 5 bases, with 13 bases lying between them. CDR1 and CDR2 (germline): LNHDA, SQIVND (reference sequence). This CDR3 has 13 residues.

The chain has TRBV11-2 and TRBJ2-7, with 9 bases that match TRBD2. The germline CDR1 and CDR2 sequences are SGHAT and FQNNGV. The V and J ends lost 5 bases and 2 bases, in that order; junction bases with no gene match: 13. CDR3 length equals 17 residues. CDR3 sequence (DNA): TGTGCCAGCAGCCCCTCGCGGGGGGGGGCATGGCCCTACGAGCAGTACTTC. Translating gives CASSPSRGGAWPYEQYF.

The chain joins TRBV19 to TRBJ2-7, with a weak D call TRBD1 (5 bases). Germline loops: CDR1 LNHDA, CDR2 SQIVND (reference sequence). The ends were cut back, 4 bases at V and 1 base at J, with 11 bases in the middle. The CDR3 spans 14 residues. The CDR3 loop reads CASSKRGRSYEQYF. The CDR3 DNA follows: TGTGCCAGTAGTAAAAGGGGAAGGTCCTACGAGCAGTACTTC.

The chain carries TRBV3-1 (or the pseudogene TRBV3-2) and TRBJ1-6; 10 bases are shared with TRBD1. After removal of 3 bases from V and 6 bases from J, the junction contained 2 bases not matched to a gene. Germline V gene data show CDR1 as LGHDT and CDR2 as YNNKEL (reference sequence). This CDR3 contains 15 residues. The CDR3 reads CASSQGQGSNSPLHF. The CDR3 bases are TGTGCCAGCAGCCAGGGACAGGGGAGTAATTCACCCCTCCACTTT.

This clone came up a few times. The chain employs TRBV7-2 and TRBJ2-7, with 8 positions matching TRBD2. With 4 bases clipped from V and 6 bases from J, the junction kept 11 bases outside the gene matches. The CDR3 is 15 amino acids. CDR1 and CDR2 from the germline V gene are SGHTA and FQGNSA. In DNA form, the CDR3 reads TGTGCCAGCAGCTCCGGGACTAGGAGTGTGGGCGAGCAGTACTTC. It encodes CASSSGTRSVGEQYF.

This clone was picked up one time. The gene calls are TRBV30 and TRBJ1-2; D possibly corresponds to TRBD1 (5 bases). Germline lookup yields CDR1 GTSNPN and CDR2 SVGIG (reference sequence). CDR3 size: 13 residues. Deletions cut 5 bases from V and 4 bases from J, with 14 bases between. The CDR3 region is CAWREQVSYGYTF. The CDR3 region has the DNA TGTGCCTGGCGAGAACAGGTATCCTATGGCTACACCTTC.

As for this clone: Other nucleotide sequences in the sample specify the same CDR3. J is TRBJ1-6 and V is TRBV18; 9 nucleotides match TRBD1. V lost 9 bases to trimming and J lost 7 bases; unmatched junction nucleotides: 7. Germline CDR1 reads KGHSH; CDR2 reads LQKENI. The CDR3 has 14 residues. The CDR3 reads CASSPGQGNSPLHF. The DNA of the CDR3 is TGTGCCAGTTCTCCGGGACAGGGAAATTCACCCCTCCACTTT.

The rearrangement links TRBV5-5 to TRBJ1-4; 10 nucleotides agree with TRBD1. The CDR3 runs to 15 residues. Per the germline V gene, CDR1 is SGHKS and CDR2 is YYEKEE (reference sequence). Trimming removed 0 bases from V and 8 bases from J; junction bases left unmatched: 4. The DNA for the CDR3 is TGTGCCAGCAGCTTGGCTGGGACAGGGGTCGAAAAACTGTTTTTT. Protein product: CASSLAGTGVEKLFF. Based on the CDR3 plus reference TRBV5-5 and TRBJ1-4, the full variable domain is DAGVTQSPTHLIKTRGQQVTLRCSPISGHKSVSWYQQVLGQGPQFIFQYYEKEERGRGNFPDRFSARQFPNYSSELNVNALLLGDSALYLCASSLAGTGVEKLFFGSGTQLSVL.

The chain couples TRBV4-1 to TRBJ1-3; D gene unclear. Germline V gene sequence: CDR1 MGHRA, CDR2 YSYEKL. This CDR3 spans 13 amino acids. Deletions cut 3 bases from V and 9 bases from J, with 12 bases between. For the CDR3, the DNA is TGCGCCAGCAGCCAGGCCTTGAGAGGCACCATATATTTT. This encodes CASSQALRGTIYF.

J is TRBJ2-7 and V is TRBV14, with a weak D call TRBD1 (6 bases). This CDR3 comprises 15 residues. Trimming removed 1 base at V and 0 bases at J, with 10 bases between. Germline values: CDR1 SGHDN, CDR2 FVKESK. The CDR3 DNA is TGTGCCAGCAGCCAAGGCAGGGGCCGCTCCTACGAGCAGTACTTC. Protein: CASSQGRGRSYEQYF.

The rearrangement joins TRBV4-2 to TRBJ1-5, with 7 bases lining up with TRBD1. Germline V gene data show CDR1 as LGHNA and CDR2 as YNFKEQ. This CDR3 is built from 14 residues. V gave up 4 bases and J gave up 7 bases; unmatched junction bases: 7. CDR3 protein: CASSPHRGTQPQHF. Here the CDR3 DNA reads TGTGCCAGCAGCCCTCACAGGGGTACGCAGCCCCAGCATTTT.

The chain recombines TRBV6-1 with TRBJ1-4; 9 nucleotides agree with TRBD1. The CDR3 contains 13 residues. Germline CDR1 reads MNHNS; CDR2 reads SASEGT. After removal of 6 bases from V and 8 bases from J, the junction contained 4 bases not matched to a gene. The CDR3 nucleotides are TGTGCCAGCAGCCGACAGGGGGGAGAAAAACTGTTTTTT. Its protein product is CASSRQGGEKLFF.

The chain is built from TRBV6-1 and TRBJ1-2; no reliable D call. This CDR3 spans 13 amino acids. Germline loops: CDR1 MNHNS, CDR2 SASEGT. With 2 bases removed from V and 10 bases from J, the gap between germline ends came to 14 bases. This CDR3 is CASSETDYLSYTF. The CDR3 DNA reads as TGTGCCAGCAGTGAAACAGACTATCTATCCTACACCTTC.